What follows are 3 T cell receptor beta chains derived from one specimen sequenced in a study of human T cells and chemical hapten exposure. TCRdb independently ran MiXCR on the RACE reads; one entry per CDR3 protein. The repertoire has 350,000 to 450,000 distinct CDR3 sequences, 5.1% of them found once; the top ten carry 2% to 3%. Time point meaning: pre-sensitization, week 0. Treatment described: therapeutic diphenylcyclopropenone sensitization with weekly scalp DPC. Specimen: whole blood, collected in connection with sensitization to the hapten diphenylcyclopropenone (DPC). These receptors came from a woman aged 50 to 65 with alopecia areata. Some clones in this sample may be carry-over from other donors' samples.

This clonotype has at least ten counts. The chain joins TRBV6-5 to TRBJ2-1; D may correspond to TRBD1 or TRBD2 (5 bases each). The CDR3 is 11 residues long. Germline lookup yields CDR1 MNHEY and CDR2 SVGAGI. V was trimmed by 5 bases and J by 10 bases, leaving 9 bases between them. CDR3 in amino acids: CASSPGTEQFF. As DNA, the CDR3 is TGTGCCAGCAGTCCCGGGACGGAGCAGTTCTTC.

The chain is built from TRBV9 and TRBJ1-4; no clear D. With 4 bases removed from V and 0 bases from J, the gap between germline ends came to 7 bases. The V gene's germline CDR1 is SGDLS and CDR2 YYNGEE. The CDR3 is made up of 14 amino acids. The CDR3 DNA is TGTGCCAGCAGCCACAGTGCAACTAATGAAAAACTGTTTTTT. This codes for CASSHSATNEKLFF.

This clonotype has ten or more counts. This rearrangement joins TRBV4-3 to TRBJ1-3; D gene ambiguous. Trimming removed 0 bases at V and 0 bases at J, with 9 bases between. CDR1 and CDR2 from the germline V gene are LGHNA and YSLEER. CDR3 length: 16 amino acids. This chain's CDR3 is CASSQDQSSSGNTIYF. CDR3 bases: TGCGCCAGCAGCCAAGATCAAAGCAGCTCTGGAAACACCATATATTTT.